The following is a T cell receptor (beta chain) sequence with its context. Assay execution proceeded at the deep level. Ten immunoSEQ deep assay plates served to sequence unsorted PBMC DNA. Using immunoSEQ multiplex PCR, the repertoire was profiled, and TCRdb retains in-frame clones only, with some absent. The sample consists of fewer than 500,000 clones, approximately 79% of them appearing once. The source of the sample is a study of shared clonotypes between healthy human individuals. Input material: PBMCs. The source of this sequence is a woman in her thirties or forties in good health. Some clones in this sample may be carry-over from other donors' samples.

CDR3 region: CASRGRTASNSPLHF. The CDR3, as DNA: TGTGCCAGCAGAGGCAGGACAGCTTCTAATTCACCCCTCCACTTT. The chain couples TRBV2 to TRBJ1-6, with D tentatively TRBD1 (6 bases). Germline assignment: CDR1 SNHLY and CDR2 FYNNEI. The CDR3 has 15 residues. Between the trimmed V and J ends, which lost 6 bases and 6 bases, there was a span of 15 bases.